Listed below are T cell receptor beta chains from one sample, sequenced in a study of T cells in pancreatic ductal adenocarcinoma. Assay used: immunoSEQ multiplex PCR; TCRdb lists only in-frame clones, some missing. Among just under 30,000 clones listed, more than 90% were seen once. Sequencing was carried out using PBMCs. These receptor sequences come from a human donor with pancreatic ductal adenocarcinoma. Each CDR3 is given with its conserved first and last residue. A D gene is named only where the DNA matches it firmly.

D gene	V gene	J gene	CDR3 DNA	CDR3 protein
.	TRBV6-5	TRBJ2-2	TGTGCCAGCAGTTACGAGACTTGGACCGGGGAGCTGTTTTTT	CASSYETWTGELFF
.	TRBV19	TRBJ1-4	TGTGCCAGTAGTATCCCGGCAGGGTCTAATGAAAAACTGTTTTTT	CASSIPAGSNEKLFF
TRBD1	TRBV29-1	TRBJ2-1	TGCAGCGGGGCCGGGACAGGGGGGAATGAGCAGTTCTTC	CSGAGTGGNEQFF
.	TRBV4-1	TRBJ1-5	TGCGCCAGCAGCCAAGGACAAGGTCAACTGGGGCCCCAGCATTTT	CASSQGQGQLGPQHF
TRBD2	TRBV6-1	TRBJ2-7	TGTGCCAGCCGAGCGGGAGGGCCCGACGAGCAGTACTTC	CASRAGGPDEQYF
.	TRBV6-6	TRBJ2-3	TGTGCCACCAGGGGTGTCACAGATACGCAGTATTTT	CATRGVTDTQYF
TRBD1	TRBV28	TRBJ1-2	TGTGCCAGCAGTTCCCTCAGGGGGGCCTATGGCTACACCTTC	CASSSLRGAYGYTF
TRBD2	TRBV7-9	TRBJ2-1	TGTGCCAGCAGCTCCAGACTAGCGGCAGCCAATGAGCAGTTCTTC	CASSSRLAAANEQFF
.	TRBV4-1	TRBJ2-1	TGCGCCAGCAGCCAAGATCTGCCCAGTATAGCGTTTCAGTTCTTC	CASSQDLPSIAFQFF
.	TRBV28	TRBJ1-1	TGTGCCAGCGGCGTTGGGGGCACTGAAGCTTTCTTT	CASGVGGTEAFF
.	TRBV18	TRBJ1-1	TGTGCCAGCTCTCACAGCGGGAGAGACAACACTGAAGCTTTCTTT	CASSHSGRDNTEAFF
TRBD2	TRBV6-5	TRBJ2-3	TGTGCCAGCAGTTACACCGGGACTAGCGGGAGGGCCGTATATTTT	CASSYTGTSGRAVYF
.	TRBV12-5	TRBJ1-5	TGTGCTAGTGGACGAGGACAGACAGAGGATCAGCCCCAGCATTTT	CASGRGQTEDQPQHF
.	TRBV6-1	TRBJ1-1	TGTGCCAGCAGTGAATCCCCCTCCACCGGAGCTTTCTTT	CASSESPSTGAFF
.	TRBV11-2	TRBJ1-5	TGTGCCAGCAGCTTAGTTGTAGGCGGAGTTAATCAGCCCCAGCATTTT	CASSLVVGGVNQPQHF
.	TRBV7-9	TRBJ2-2	TGTGCCAGCAGCCGGGGACAGAACACCGGGGAGCTGTTTTTT	CASSRGQNTGELFF